This TCR beta chain was documented in a study of cytomegalovirus exposure and HLA in healthy donors (dated by TCRdb to about 2017). Broadly, across the study: An earlier analysis of several hundred of the donors reported 276 Gb of sequence data and roughly 110 million unique TCR beta sequences from about 200 million T cells. An early release that covered roughly 600 HLA-typed donors contained around 300 gigabases of sequencing data and 75 million to 100 million unique TCR sequences. Among the roughly 400 genotyped donors, 75% to 90% belonged to the genetic ancestry cluster associated with self-reported Caucasian donors. The aim of the study was to test whether cataloging public T cell receptors could identify signatures of past pathogen exposure. Using immunosequencing, the study profiled T cell repertoires from 500 to 800 subjects and related those repertoires to cytomegalovirus serostatus. In addition to the first cohort of roughly 700 subjects, a separate validation cohort of about 120 different subjects was used. To predict cytomegalovirus infection status, the study brought together high-throughput TCR immunosequencing, statistical association of individual TCRs with disease status, and machine learning. A later analysis re-examined previously published TCR beta repertoires from roughly 650 donors and added high-resolution HLA genotyping to investigate patterns of TCR occurrence. Rather than using new phenotypic data, the later analysis identified candidate immune exposures from TCR beta sequences and from how often those sequences occurred across donors. An earlier analysis of approximately 630 of the donors applied high-throughput TCR beta sequencing to assess whether each TCR beta V gene segment acted as functional or pseudogenic. Donor age, sex, ethnicity and CMV serostatus were compiled together with the repertoire data. A later genetic analysis used genome-wide SNP genotypes for about three fifths of the 666 donors, treating that subset as a discovery cohort. All discovery cohort repertoires had been generated using a single sequencing platform. Class I and class II HLA loci were covered by the typing at four-digit resolution. Typing coverage differed by locus: A, B, C, DRB1 and DQB1 were typed in about 620-640 donors, DQA1 in roughly 510, DPA1 in around 610, and DPB1 in 400 to 480. Several DR-DQ haplotypes were treated as single units for association and clustering because of strong linkage in the cohort. Across 398 genotyped donors of the cohort, an average of approximately 200,000 unique TCR beta nucleotide sequences per donor were sequenced, and approximately 17% of those sequences were non-productive.

Worth noting for this clone: Its antigen remains undetermined. No much larger clonotype is one base removed from it; base qualities were not supplied.

Libraries were prepared through the immunoSEQ multiplex PCR assay. The multiplex PCR relied on a mix of 60 forward primers for TCR Vbeta segments and 13 reverse primers for TCR Jbeta segments. Amplification of the CDR3 region of rearranged TCR beta genes was performed with a multiplex PCR assay on genomic DNA. On the Illumina HiSeq System, the amplified TCR beta libraries were sequenced as 87-base-pair reads. As for the original processing: In a later analysis, 77 million or so unique TCR beta chains were counted across the 690 or so repertoires, and approximately 11 million of these chains were shared by at least two donors. A nearest-neighbor algorithm error-corrected the raw reads and collapsed the reads into unique sequences, merging closely related sequences to remove PCR and sequencing errors. V, D and J gene segments were assigned by aligning CDR3 sequences to IMGT reference sequences. Each retained sequence needed at least a six-nucleotide match to both a V gene segment and a J gene segment. Rearrangements were classified as productive when the CDR3 lacked stop codons and remained in frame with V and J, and all other rearrangements were classified as non-productive. CDR3 was defined by IMGT convention, running from the second conserved V-encoded cysteine to the conserved J-encoded phenylalanine. In an earlier analysis of 500 to 650 of the donors, sequences lacking an unambiguous match to a single V gene segment were excluded. In an earlier analysis of approximately 560 of the donors, a V segment was called functional when productive rearrangements were above 56.7%, and segregating when the standard deviation between donors exceeded 5%. A statistical classification framework was built for diagnosing cytomegalovirus status from the catalog of TCR beta chain sequences. A later analysis assigned V and J genes by comparing TCR nucleotide sequences with IMGT/GENE-DB human TR gene sequences. In a later analysis, CDR3 sequences and most-parsimonious VDJ recombination scenarios were assigned using the TCRdist pipeline. A later analysis defined each TCR beta chain by its CDR3 amino acid sequence plus V-gene family, and excluded reads lacking a unique V-gene family. As a way to deal with suspected cross-contamination and a sequencing artifact, a later analysis dropped under 600 nucleotide sequences that were highly shared and had low generation probability. In a later analysis, a clonal expansion index for each public chain was calculated from normalized within-repertoire ranks of inferred template counts. A later analysis computed generation probabilities with a VDJ recombination model fitted to out-of-frame rearrangements, and checked the results against IGoR. A later analysis scored TCR-TCR, TCR-HLA and TCR-CMV co-occurrence with hypergeometric tests, applying a repertoire-size bias correction to TCR pairs. In a later analysis, false discovery rates were estimated by permuting HLA or CMV assignments 20 times. In a later analysis, co-occurring TCRs were grouped with DBSCAN, and TCRdist sequence similarity was added when clustering was performed within HLA-allele-positive subsets. Repertoires with fewer than 30,000 or more than 120,000 public chains, plus five repertoires with anomalous nucleotide sharing, were excluded from co-occurrence clustering. Here the immuneACCESS table is served through TCRdb, limited to in-frame sequences with V and J called. Missing clones are a known gap in these copies; in checked studies unresolved V genes cover under half, and the rest lacks a known reason. That table furnishes V, J and clone size, whereas the DNA furnished D and trimming. For this sample there are a few hundred thousand clones; over 80% appear just once. The leading ten clones occupy roughly 10% of the sample.

General conclusions and limits of the study: A later analysis found that most CMV-associated TCR beta chains appeared HLA-restricted, with HLA associations seemingly driven largely by CMV exposure. The presence/absence analyses assumed that sequencing depth was roughly uniform across donors, and that assumption may not be true. Most TCR sequences were seen in very few donors, while some public TCRs were found in many individuals. An association between a missense DCLRE1C variant and V-gene and J-gene trimming of TCR beta chains was found in a later genetic analysis and replicated in an independent cohort. Because HLA typing was missing for some donors at each locus, association tests included only the typed subset. A total of roughly 160 TCR beta chains were listed by the study as associated with cytomegalovirus. Compared with the approximately 710-donor mean, donors in an Asian-associated ancestry cluster had fewer N-insertions in productive TCRs, according to a later genetic analysis. The authors suggested that the approach could potentially be generalized to other disease states and immunological phenotypes. A later analysis found that HLA-associated TCR beta chains were more clonally expanded and had lower generation probabilities than equally common non-associated chains. Linkage disequilibrium might explain the correlated functional status among segregating V segments, but an unknown experimental factor could not be ruled out. According to a later analysis, TCR association rates differed among HLA loci, with DRB1 alleles showing the most associated TCRs and HLA-C alleles showing the fewest. The cohort was sequenced for TCR beta chains only, and without alpha or paired-chain data the features that could be detected were limited. The only immune exposure information available for the cohort was CMV serostatus. A few of the identified cytomegalovirus-associated TCR beta chains were confirmed in vitro to be specific for cytomegalovirus antigens. In a later analysis, 15,000 to 20,000 TCR beta sequences were associated with specific HLA alleles at a false discovery rate of 0.05. A further reported finding was that TCR beta sequences accurately predicted the HLA-A and HLA-B alleles for most subjects in the first cohort. Because counts were too low, some 17 rarely observed V segments, including chromosome 9 orphons, were left out of the earlier analysis of approximately 500 of the donors. A later analysis reported that several top co-occurrence clusters appeared linked to parvovirus B19, influenza, CMV and Epstein-Barr virus. In an earlier analysis of some 640 of the donors, most TCR beta V segments were observed in productive rearrangements about 87% or about 30% of the time, broadly matching IMGT annotations. The classifier was reported to diagnose cytomegalovirus status with high specificity and sensitivity in both the original cohort and the validation cohort. Strong co-occurrence of HLA alleles, especially DR and DQ, made assigning TCR associations to individual alleles difficult. A cluster of highly shared sequence variants was judged likely to represent a technical artifact of the sequencing pipeline.

The cohort was made up of 500 to 850 healthy bone marrow donors. Cohort members were all nominally healthy when sampled, although unrecorded immune exposures were likely present. The donor tested CMV seropositive, placing the donor among the 310 or so seropositive members of the cohort. A peripheral blood sample was collected from each donor, and TCR beta sequencing was performed on peripheral blood mononuclear cells. The Qiagen DNeasy Blood Extraction Kit was used to extract genomic DNA from the blood cell samples. The sequenced material came from PBMCs. The receptor was isolated from a woman in her forties or fifties in good health and CMV-seropositive.

The CDR3 here reads CSVVASYGYTF. The nucleotide sequence reads as follows: TGCAGCGTTGTGGCTTCCTATGGCTACACCTTC. The chain uses TRBV29-1 and TRBJ1-2; there is no confident call for the D gene. CDR1 SQVTM and CDR2 ANQGSEA were looked up in the germline V gene. Including the terminal cysteine and phenylalanine, the CDR3 comprises 11 residues. Just the 33-base CDR3 DNA is kept, in frame starting at base 1. A distance of 7 bases separates the germline ends of V and J, which lose 4 bases and 4 bases respectively. Joined to the reference TRBV29-1 and TRBJ1-2 proteins, this CDR3 gives the full variable domain: SAVISQKPSRDICQRGTSLTIQCQVDSQVTMMFWYRQQPGQSLTLIATANQGSEATYESGFVIDKFPISRPNLTFSTLTVSNMSPEDSSIYLCSVVASYGYTFGSGTRLTVV.